This T cell receptor (beta chain) was captured by sequencing in a study of cytomegalovirus exposure and HLA in healthy donors. Sequencing was performed with immunoSEQ multiplex PCR; in TCRdb, only in-frame clones are kept and a portion is missing. The sample includes roughly 240,000 clones, around nine tenths of them seen just once. The sequence was obtained from a man aged 18 to 29 in good health and CMV-seronegative. The sample comprised PBMCs.

This chain's CDR3 is CASSLGQGAREQYF. For the CDR3, the DNA is TGTGCCAGCAGTTTAGGTCAGGGGGCTCGGGAGCAGTACTTC. J is TRBJ2-7 and V is TRBV27, with 8 bases lining up with TRBD1. Germline-derived CDR1 and CDR2 are MNHEY and SMNVEV (reference sequence). The CDR3 is made up of 14 amino acids. J gave up 7 bases and V 2 bases, and 7 bases lay outside the gene matches.